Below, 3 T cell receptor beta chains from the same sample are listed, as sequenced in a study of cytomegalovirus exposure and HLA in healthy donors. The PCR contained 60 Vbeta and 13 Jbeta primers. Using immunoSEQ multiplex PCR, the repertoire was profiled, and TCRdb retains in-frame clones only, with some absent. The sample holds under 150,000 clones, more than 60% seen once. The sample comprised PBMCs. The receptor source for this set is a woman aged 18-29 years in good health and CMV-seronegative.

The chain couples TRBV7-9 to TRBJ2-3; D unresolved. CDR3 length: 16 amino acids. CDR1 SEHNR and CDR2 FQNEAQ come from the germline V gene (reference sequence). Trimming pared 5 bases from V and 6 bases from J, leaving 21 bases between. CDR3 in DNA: TGTGCCAGCAGCCCAAAGAGCTTCGTTGGTCCGGATACGCAGTATTTT. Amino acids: CASSPKSFVGPDTQYF.

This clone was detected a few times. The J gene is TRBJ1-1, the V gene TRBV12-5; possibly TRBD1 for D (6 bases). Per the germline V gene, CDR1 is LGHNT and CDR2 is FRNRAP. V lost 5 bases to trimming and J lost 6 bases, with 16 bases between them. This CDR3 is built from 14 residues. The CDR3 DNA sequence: TGTGCTAGTGGTCAAGGACAGTGGGGCGCTGAAGCTTTCTTT. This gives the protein CASGQGQWGAEAFF.

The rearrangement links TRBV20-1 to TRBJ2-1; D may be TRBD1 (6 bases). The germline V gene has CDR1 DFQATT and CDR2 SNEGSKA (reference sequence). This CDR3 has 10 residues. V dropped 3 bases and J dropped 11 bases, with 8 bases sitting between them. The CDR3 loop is CSASGTKQFF. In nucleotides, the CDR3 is TGCAGTGCTAGCGGGACAAAGCAGTTCTTC.